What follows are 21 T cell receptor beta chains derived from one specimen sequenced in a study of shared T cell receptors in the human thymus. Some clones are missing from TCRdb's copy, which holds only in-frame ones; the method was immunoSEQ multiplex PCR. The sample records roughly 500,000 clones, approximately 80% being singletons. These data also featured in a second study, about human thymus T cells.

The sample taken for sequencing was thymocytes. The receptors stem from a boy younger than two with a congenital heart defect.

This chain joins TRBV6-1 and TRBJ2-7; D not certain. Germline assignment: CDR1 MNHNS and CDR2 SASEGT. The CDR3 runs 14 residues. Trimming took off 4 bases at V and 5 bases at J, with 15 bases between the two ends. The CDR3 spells CASSGPGSLNEQYF. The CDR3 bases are TGTGCCAGCAGTGGACCCGGGTCCCTGAACGAGCAGTACTTC.

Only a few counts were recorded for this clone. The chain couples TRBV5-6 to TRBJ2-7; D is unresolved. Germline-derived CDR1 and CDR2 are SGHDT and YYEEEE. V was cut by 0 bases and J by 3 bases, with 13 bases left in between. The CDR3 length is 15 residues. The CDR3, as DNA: TGTGCCAGCAGCTTGGGGTGGAGCAAACACTACGAGCAGTACTTC. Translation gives CASSLGWSKHYEQYF. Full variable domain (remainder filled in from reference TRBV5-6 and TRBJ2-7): DAGVTQSPTHLIKTRGQQVTLRCSPKSGHDTVSWYQQALGQGPQFIFQYYEEEERQRGNFPDRFSGHQFPNYSSELNVNALLLGDSALYLCASSLGWSKHYEQYFGPGTRLTVT.

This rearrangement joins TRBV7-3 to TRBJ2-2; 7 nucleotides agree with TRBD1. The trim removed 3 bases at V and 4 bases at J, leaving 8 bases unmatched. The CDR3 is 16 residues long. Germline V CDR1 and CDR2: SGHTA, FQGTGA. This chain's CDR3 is CASSFTPGTATGELFF. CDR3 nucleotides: TGTGCCAGCAGCTTCACCCCCGGGACAGCCACCGGGGAGCTGTTTTTT.

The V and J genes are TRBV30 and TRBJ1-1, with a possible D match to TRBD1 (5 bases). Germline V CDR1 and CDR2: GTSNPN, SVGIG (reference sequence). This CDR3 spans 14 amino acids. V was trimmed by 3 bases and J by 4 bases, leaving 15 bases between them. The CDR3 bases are TGTGCCTGGAGCGTCCGCTCCCAGGGCACTGAAGCTTTCTTT. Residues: CAWSVRSQGTEAFF.

CDR3 sequence: CASSLLAGGSDTQYF. CDR3 in DNA: TGCGCCAGCAGCTTACTAGCGGGAGGGTCAGATACGCAGTATTTT. The J gene is TRBJ2-3, the V gene TRBV5-1; the match to TRBD2 covers 13 bases. The CDR3 is 15 residues long. V shed 2 bases and J 4 bases; nucleotides not matched to a gene: 1. Germline V gives CDR1 SGHRS, CDR2 YFSETQ.

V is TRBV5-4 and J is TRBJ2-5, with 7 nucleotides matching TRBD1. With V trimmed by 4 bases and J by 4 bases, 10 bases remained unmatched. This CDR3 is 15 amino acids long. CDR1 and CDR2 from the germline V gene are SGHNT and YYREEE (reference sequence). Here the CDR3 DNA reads TGTGCCAGCAGCATCGACAGGGCGGCGCGAGAGACCCAGTACTTC. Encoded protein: CASSIDRAARETQYF.

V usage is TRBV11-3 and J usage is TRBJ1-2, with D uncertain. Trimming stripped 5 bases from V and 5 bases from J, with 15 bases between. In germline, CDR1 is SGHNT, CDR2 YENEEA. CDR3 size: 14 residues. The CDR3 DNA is TGTGCCAGCAGCCCCCCAGGAGGCATTTATGGCTACACCTTC. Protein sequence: CASSPPGGIYGYTF.

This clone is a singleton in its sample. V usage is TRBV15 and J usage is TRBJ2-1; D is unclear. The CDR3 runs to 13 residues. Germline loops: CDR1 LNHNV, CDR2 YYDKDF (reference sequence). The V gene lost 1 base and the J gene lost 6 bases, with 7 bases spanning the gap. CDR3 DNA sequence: TGTGCCACCAGCAGAGTCGAGGTCAATGAGCAGTTCTTC. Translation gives CATSRVEVNEQFF.

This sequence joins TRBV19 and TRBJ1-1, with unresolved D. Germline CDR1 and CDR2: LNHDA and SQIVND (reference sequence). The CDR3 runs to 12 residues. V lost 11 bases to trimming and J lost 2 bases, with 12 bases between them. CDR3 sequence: CAARRGNTEAFF. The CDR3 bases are TGTGCCGCCCGACGGGGTAACACTGAAGCTTTCTTT.

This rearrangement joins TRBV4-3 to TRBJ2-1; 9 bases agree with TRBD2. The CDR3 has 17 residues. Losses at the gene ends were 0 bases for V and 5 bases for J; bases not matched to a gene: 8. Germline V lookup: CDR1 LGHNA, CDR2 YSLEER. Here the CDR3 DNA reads TGCGCCAGCAGCCAAGAACGAGTGCGGGGGGGGGACAATGAGCAGTTCTTC. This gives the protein CASSQERVRGGDNEQFF.

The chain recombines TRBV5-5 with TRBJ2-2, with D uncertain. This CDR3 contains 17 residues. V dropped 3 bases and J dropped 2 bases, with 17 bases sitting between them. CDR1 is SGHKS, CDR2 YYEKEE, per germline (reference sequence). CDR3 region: CASSYYLFGSNTGELFF. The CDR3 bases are TGTGCCAGCAGCTACTACTTATTCGGCAGTAACACCGGGGAGCTGTTTTTT.

The CDR3 spells CASSPPGGGPESYEQYF. CDR3 coding DNA: TGTGCCAGCTCACCTCCCGGAGGAGGGCCTGAGTCCTACGAGCAGTACTTC. V usage is TRBV18 and J usage is TRBJ2-7; D might be TRBD2 (6 bases). V gave up 3 bases and J gave up 1 base, with 19 bases separating them. CDR3 length: 17 amino acids. CDR1 and CDR2 (germline): KGHSH, LQKENI. Full variable domain (missing parts from reference TRBV18 and TRBJ2-7): NAGVMQNPRHLVRRRGQEARLRCSPMKGHSHVYWYRQLPEEGLKFMVYLQKENIIDESGMPKERFSAEFPKEGPSILRIQQVVRGDSAAYFCASSPPGGGPESYEQYFGPGTRLTVT.

CDR3 sequence: CASSCGDRCTDTQYF. The CDR3 bases are TGTGCCAGCAGCTGTGGAGACAGGTGCACAGATACGCAGTATTTT. The V and J genes are TRBV9 and TRBJ2-3, with D tentatively TRBD1 (6 bases). Looked up from germline, CDR1 is SGDLS and CDR2 is YYNGEE. The CDR3 is 15 amino acids. Trimming took off 4 bases at V and 1 base at J, with 13 bases between the two ends.

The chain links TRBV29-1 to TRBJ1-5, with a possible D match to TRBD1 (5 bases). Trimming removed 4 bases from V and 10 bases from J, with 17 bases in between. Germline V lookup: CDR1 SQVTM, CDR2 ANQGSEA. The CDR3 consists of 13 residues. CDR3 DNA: TGCAGCGTTGGGGGGACCCCGGGGGGTCCCCAGCATTTT. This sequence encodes CSVGGTPGGPQHF.

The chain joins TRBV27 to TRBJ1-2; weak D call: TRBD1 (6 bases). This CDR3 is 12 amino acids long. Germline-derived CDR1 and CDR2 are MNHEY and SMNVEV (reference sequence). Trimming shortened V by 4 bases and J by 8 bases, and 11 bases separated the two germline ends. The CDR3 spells CASSSTGRGYTF. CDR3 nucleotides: TGTGCCAGCAGTTCCACAGGGCGGGGCTACACCTTC.

The chain's CDR3 is CASSSWTGDTEAFF. As DNA, the CDR3 is TGTGCCAGCAGTTCGTGGACAGGGGACACTGAAGCTTTCTTT. The chain joins TRBV28 to TRBJ1-1, with 9 positions matching TRBD1. The CDR3 is made up of 14 amino acids. The V and J ends lost 4 bases and 3 bases, in that order; junction bases with no gene match: 3. Germline loops: CDR1 MDHEN, CDR2 SYDVKM.

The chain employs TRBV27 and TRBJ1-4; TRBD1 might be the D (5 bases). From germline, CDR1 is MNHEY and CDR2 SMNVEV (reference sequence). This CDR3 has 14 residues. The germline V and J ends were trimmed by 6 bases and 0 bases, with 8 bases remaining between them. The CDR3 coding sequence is TGTGCCAGCAGCCTGACAGCAACTAATGAAAAACTGTTTTTT. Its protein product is CASSLTATNEKLFF.

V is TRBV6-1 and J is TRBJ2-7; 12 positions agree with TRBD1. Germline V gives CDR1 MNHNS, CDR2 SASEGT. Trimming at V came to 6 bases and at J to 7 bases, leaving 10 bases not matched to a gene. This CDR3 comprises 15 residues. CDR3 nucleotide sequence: TGTGCCAGCAGAGCTCCGGGACAGGGGGCTTGTGAGCAGTACTTC. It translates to CASRAPGQGACEQYF.

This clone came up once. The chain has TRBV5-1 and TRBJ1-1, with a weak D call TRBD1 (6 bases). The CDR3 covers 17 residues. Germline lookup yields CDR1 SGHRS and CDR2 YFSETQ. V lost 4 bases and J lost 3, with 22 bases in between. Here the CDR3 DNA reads TGCGCCAGCAGCGTGATACCCCGAGGGGGGGTCGACACTGAAGCTTTCTTT. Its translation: CASSVIPRGGVDTEAFF. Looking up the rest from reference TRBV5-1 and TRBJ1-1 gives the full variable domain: KAGVTQTPRYLIKTRGQQVTLSCSPISGHRSVSWYQQTPGQGLQFLFEYFSETQRNKGNFPGRFSGRQFSNSRSEMNVSTLELGDSALYLCASSVIPRGGVDTEAFFGQGTRLTVV.

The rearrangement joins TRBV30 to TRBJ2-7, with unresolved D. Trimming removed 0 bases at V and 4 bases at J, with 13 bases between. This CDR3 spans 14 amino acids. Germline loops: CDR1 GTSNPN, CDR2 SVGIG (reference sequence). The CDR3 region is CAWSVRRRRYEQYF. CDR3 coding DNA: TGTGCCTGGAGTGTACGACGGAGACGGTACGAGCAGTACTTC.

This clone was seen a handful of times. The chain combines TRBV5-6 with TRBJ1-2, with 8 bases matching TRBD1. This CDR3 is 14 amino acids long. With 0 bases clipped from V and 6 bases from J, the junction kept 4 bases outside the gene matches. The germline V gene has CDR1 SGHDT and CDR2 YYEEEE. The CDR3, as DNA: TGTGCCAGCAGCTTGGTCAGGGGGCCCCATGGCTACACCTTC. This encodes CASSLVRGPHGYTF.